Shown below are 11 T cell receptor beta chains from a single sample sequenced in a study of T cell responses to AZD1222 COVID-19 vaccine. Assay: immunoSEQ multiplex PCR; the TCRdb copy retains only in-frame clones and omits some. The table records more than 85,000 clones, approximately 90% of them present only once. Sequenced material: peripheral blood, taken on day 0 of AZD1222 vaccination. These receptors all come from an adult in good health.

CDR3 sequence: CAWSVGGTSPETQYF. DNA of the CDR3: TGTGCCTGGAGTGTTGGAGGGACTAGCCCGGAGACCCAGTACTTC. The V and J genes are TRBV30 and TRBJ2-5; TRBD2 matches at 9 bases. Germline CDR1 GTSNPN, CDR2 SVGIG (reference sequence). Trimming at V came to 0 bases and at J to 5 bases, leaving 7 bases not matched to a gene. CDR3 length: 15 residues. Based on the CDR3 plus reference TRBV30 and TRBJ2-5, the full variable domain is SQTIHQWPATLVQPVGSPLSLECTVEGTSNPNLYWYRQAAGRGLQLLFYSVGIGQISSEVPQNLSASRPQDRQFILSSKKLLLSDSGFYLCAWSVGGTSPETQYFGPGTRLLVL.

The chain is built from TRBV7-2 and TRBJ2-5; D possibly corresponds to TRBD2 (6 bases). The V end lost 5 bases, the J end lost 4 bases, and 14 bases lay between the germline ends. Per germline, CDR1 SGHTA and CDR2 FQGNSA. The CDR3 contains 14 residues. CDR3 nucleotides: TGTGCCAGCAGCGGGCCCCCCGGGGGAGAGACCCAGTACTTC. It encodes CASSGPPGGETQYF.

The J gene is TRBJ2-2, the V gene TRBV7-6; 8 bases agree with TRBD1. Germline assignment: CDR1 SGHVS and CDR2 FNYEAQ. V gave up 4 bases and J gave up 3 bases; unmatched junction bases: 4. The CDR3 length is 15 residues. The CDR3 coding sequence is TGTGCCAGCAGCTCTGGACAGGGTTACACCGGGGAGCTGTTTTTT. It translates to CASSSGQGYTGELFF.

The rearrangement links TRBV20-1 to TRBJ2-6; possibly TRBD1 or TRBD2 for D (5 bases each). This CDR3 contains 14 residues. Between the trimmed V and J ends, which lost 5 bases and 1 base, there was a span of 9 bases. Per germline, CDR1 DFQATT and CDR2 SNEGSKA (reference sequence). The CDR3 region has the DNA TGCAGTGCTGGTGGGGGATCTGGGGCCAACGTCCTGACTTTC. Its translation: CSAGGGSGANVLTF.

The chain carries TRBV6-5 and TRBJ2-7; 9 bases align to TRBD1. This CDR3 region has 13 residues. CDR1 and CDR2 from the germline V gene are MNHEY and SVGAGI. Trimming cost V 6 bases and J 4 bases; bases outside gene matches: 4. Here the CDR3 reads CASSRDRVYEQYF. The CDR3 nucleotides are TGTGCCAGCAGCCGGGACAGGGTTTACGAGCAGTACTTC.

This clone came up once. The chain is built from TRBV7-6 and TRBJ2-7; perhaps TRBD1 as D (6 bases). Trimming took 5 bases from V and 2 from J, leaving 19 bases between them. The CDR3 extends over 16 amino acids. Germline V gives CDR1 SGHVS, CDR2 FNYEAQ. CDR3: CASSPRPTTGTYEQYF. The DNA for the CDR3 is TGTGCCAGCAGCCCCCGCCCAACGACAGGTACCTACGAGCAGTACTTC.

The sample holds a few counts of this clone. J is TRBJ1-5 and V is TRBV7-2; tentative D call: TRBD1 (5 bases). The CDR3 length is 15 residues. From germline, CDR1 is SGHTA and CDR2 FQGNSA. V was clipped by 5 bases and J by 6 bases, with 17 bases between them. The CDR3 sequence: CASSPDQGFGQPQHF. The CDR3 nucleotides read TGTGCCAGCAGCCCAGATCAGGGTTTCGGTCAGCCCCAGCATTTT.

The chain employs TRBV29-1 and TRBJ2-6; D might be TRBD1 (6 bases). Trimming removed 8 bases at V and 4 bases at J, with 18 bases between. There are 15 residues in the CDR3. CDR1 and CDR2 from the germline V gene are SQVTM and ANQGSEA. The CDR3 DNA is TGCAGCCCCAGGGGTGGTCAGGGGGGGGCCAACGTCCTGACTTTC. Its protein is CSPRGGQGGANVLTF.

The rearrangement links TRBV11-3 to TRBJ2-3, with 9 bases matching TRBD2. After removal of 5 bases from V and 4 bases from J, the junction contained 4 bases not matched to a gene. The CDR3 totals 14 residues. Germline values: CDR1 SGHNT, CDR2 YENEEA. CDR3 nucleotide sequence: TGTGCCAGCAGCACCCGGACTAGCGCAGATACGCAGTATTTT. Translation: CASSTRTSADTQYF.

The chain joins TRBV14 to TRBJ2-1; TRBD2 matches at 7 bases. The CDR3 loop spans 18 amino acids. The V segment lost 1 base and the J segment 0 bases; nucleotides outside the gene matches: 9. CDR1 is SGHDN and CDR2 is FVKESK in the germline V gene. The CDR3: CASSQASGTPSSYNEQFF. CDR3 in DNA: TGTGCCAGCAGCCAAGCCAGCGGGACCCCGAGCTCCTACAATGAGCAGTTCTTC. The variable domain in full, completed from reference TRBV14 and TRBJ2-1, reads EAGVTQFPSHSVIEKGQTVTLRCDPISGHDNLYWYRRVMGKEIKFLLHFVKESKQDESGMPNNRFLAERTGGTYSTLKVQPAELEDSGVYFCASSQASGTPSSYNEQFFGPGTRLTVL.

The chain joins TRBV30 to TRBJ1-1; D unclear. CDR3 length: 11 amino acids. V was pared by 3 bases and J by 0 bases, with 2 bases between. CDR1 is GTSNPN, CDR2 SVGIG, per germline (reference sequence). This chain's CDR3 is CAWRMNTEAFF. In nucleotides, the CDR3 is TGTGCCTGGAGAATGAACACTGAAGCTTTCTTT.